The clone carrying this TCR beta chain was seen repeatedly, ten times or more. What it recognizes is unknown. Each CDR3 protein is one row after TCRdb ran MiXCR on the reads. Of around 360,000 distinct CDR3 sequences in the sample, about a third were seen once. The data belong to a study of T cell repertoires in cytomegalovirus infection. On the study more broadly: The authors used CMV epitopes that were HLA-C-restricted (recently identified) and HLA-B-restricted (well studied). Matching HLA type, along with CMV infection, was indicated by public TCR beta signatures.

V lost 0 bases, J lost 2 bases, and 16 bases stayed unmatched. CDR1 is MNHEY, CDR2 SVGEGT, per germline. This CDR3 contains 20 residues. This receptor was obtained from a human donor in good health (CMV status not recorded). Some clones in this sample may be carry-over from other donors' samples. This chain links TRBV6-2 or TRBV6-3 with TRBJ2-5; 9 nucleotides align to TRBD2. Material: cultured PBMCs, obtained from culture after CMV antigen stimulation. Written as DNA, the CDR3 is TGTGCCAGCAGTTACTCTGGGCTAGCGGGACCACCACTCCCGCAAGAGACCCAGTACTTC. It is translated as CASSYSGLAGPPLPQETQYF.